These 7 T cell receptor beta chains came from one sample sequenced in a study of vaccination effects on CD4 cells after COVID-19. Their antigen targets remain unknown. Measured with immunoSEQ multiplex PCR; TCRdb has only the in-frame clones, and not every one. The repertoire has approximately 82,000 clones, roughly 80% of them found once; the top ten carry 1.5% to 2%. Expansion with viral peptide pools was applied to antigen-specific CD4+ T cells by the ViraFEST assay prior to sequencing. CD4+ T cell isolation took place after 10 days of culture. Source: CD4+ T cells from PBMCs cultured with HCoV-229E spike peptides, taken before COVID-19 vaccination. The receptor set was obtained from a human donor who received a COVID-19 vaccine.

The rearrangement joins TRBV5-4 to TRBJ2-5; no reliable D call. CDR3 length: 13 residues. Looked up from germline, CDR1 is SGHNT and CDR2 is YYREEE (reference sequence). The ends were cut back, 3 bases at V and 5 bases at J, with 11 bases in the middle. CDR3 sequence reads: CASSSKSRETQYF. CDR3 nucleotides: TGTGCCAGCAGCTCCAAGAGTAGGGAGACCCAGTACTTC.

The chain recombines TRBV6-5 with TRBJ1-2, with 8 bases identical to TRBD1. Germline V CDR1 and CDR2: MNHEY, SVGAGI. The CDR3 is 13 residues long. V dropped 6 bases and J dropped 4; count of bases not matched to a gene: 4. The CDR3 coding sequence is TGTGCCAGCAGACAGGACAGGGTCTATGGCTACACCTTC. Translated, it gives CASRQDRVYGYTF.

This clone was counted between two and nine times. This chain connects TRBV5-1 to TRBJ1-1; 7 bases are a match to TRBD1. V gave up 4 bases and J gave up 10 bases; unmatched junction bases: 10. This CDR3 is 13 amino acids long. The germline V gene encodes CDR1 SGHRS and CDR2 YFSETQ. Written as DNA, the CDR3 is TGCGCCAGCAGCCCGACAGGGCTGAACGGAGCTTTCTTT. This sequence encodes CASSPTGLNGAFF. Supplemented by reference TRBV5-1 and TRBJ1-1, the full variable domain reads KAGVTQTPRYLIKTRGQQVTLSCSPISGHRSVSWYQQTPGQGLQFLFEYFSETQRNKGNFPGRFSGRQFSNSRSEMNVSTLELGDSALYLCASSPTGLNGAFFGQGTRLTVV.

This clone was recorded once. This chain joins TRBV6-5 and TRBJ2-2; D gene uncertain. The CDR3 covers 12 residues. Looked up from germline, CDR1 is MNHEY and CDR2 is SVGAGI. The V end was cut by 7 bases, the J end by 4 bases, with 7 bases between. For the CDR3, the DNA is TGTGCCAGCAACCAGCTCACCGGGGAGCTGTTTTTT. Its translation: CASNQLTGELFF.

The chain is built from TRBV24-1 and TRBJ1-2, with D perhaps matching TRBD1 (5 bases). From germline, CDR1 is KGHDR and CDR2 SFDVKD. The CDR3 is 15 residues long. Trimming pared 4 bases from V and 3 bases from J, leaving 14 bases between. The CDR3 DNA is TGTGCCACCAGTGACCGCCGGGGGGGTTACTATGGCTACACCTTC. This encodes CATSDRRGGYYGYTF.

This clone was seen a few times. The genes are TRBV5-1 and TRBJ1-5, with D hard to call. The CDR3 totals 14 residues. Trimming pared 4 bases from V and 9 bases from J, leaving 17 bases between. CDR1 is SGHRS and CDR2 is YFSETQ in the germline V gene. The CDR3 region is CASSLGDTESPQHF. The CDR3 nucleotides are TGCGCCAGCAGCCTGGGAGACACCGAGTCGCCCCAGCATTTT.

The chain links TRBV5-1 to TRBJ2-3; tentative D call: TRBD2 (7 bases). Trimming left V 0 bases short and J 3 bases short, with 11 bases between. From germline, CDR1 is SGHRS and CDR2 YFSETQ. The CDR3 runs 15 residues. The CDR3 spells CASSLVGRGTDTQYF. The DNA of the CDR3 is TGCGCCAGCAGCTTGGTTGGGAGGGGGACAGATACGCAGTATTTT.